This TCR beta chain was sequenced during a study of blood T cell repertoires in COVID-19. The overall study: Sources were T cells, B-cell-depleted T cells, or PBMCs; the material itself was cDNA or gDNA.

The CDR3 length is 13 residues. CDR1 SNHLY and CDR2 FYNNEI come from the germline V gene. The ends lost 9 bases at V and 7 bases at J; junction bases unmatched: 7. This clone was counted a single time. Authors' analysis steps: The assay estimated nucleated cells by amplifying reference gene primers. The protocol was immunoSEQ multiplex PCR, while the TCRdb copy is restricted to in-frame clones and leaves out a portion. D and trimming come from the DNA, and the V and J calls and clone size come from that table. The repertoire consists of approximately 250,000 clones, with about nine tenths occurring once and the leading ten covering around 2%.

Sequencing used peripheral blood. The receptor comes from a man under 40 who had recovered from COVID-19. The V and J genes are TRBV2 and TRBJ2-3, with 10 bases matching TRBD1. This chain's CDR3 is CARTRDRGNTQYF. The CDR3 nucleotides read TGTGCCAGGACCCGGGACAGGGGAAATACGCAGTATTTT.